This TCR beta chain was profiled in a study of siplizumab effects on memory and regulatory T cells. Of note for this clone: The antigen is not known.

Overall study findings and caveats: Naive T cells, seemingly more diverse than memory cells, seemed major alloresponse contributors.

Clones were sequenced by immunoSEQ multiplex PCR, and TCRdb holds only the in-frame ones, with some missing. Of 75,000 to 100,000 clones in the sample, roughly 94% were seen once. This receptor was taken from a human donor in good health. The material sequenced was non-Treg CD4+ T cells sorted from blood.

CDR3 nucleotides: TGTGCCAGCAGCTTACTGTACCAAGAGACCCAGTACTTC. Protein: CASSLLYQETQYF. The rearrangement uses TRBV11-3 and TRBJ2-5; D is unclear. The ends were cut back, 2 bases at V and 0 bases at J, with 4 bases in the middle. The CDR3 totals 13 residues. Germline CDR1 reads SGHNT; CDR2 reads YENEEA.